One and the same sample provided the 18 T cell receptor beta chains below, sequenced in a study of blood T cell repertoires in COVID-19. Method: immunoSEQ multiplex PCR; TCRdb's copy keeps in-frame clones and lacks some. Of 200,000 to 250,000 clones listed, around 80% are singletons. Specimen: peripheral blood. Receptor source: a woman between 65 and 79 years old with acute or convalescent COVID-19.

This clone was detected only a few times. As DNA, the CDR3 is TGTGCCAGCTCATCGACAGGATCCAGGGAGCCCCAGTACTTC. Translated, it gives CASSSTGSREPQYF. The rearrangement joins TRBV18 to TRBJ2-5, with D maybe TRBD1 (6 bases). V lost 5 bases to trimming and J lost 9 bases, with 19 bases between them. This CDR3 has 14 residues. Germline V gene sequence: CDR1 KGHSH, CDR2 LQKENI.

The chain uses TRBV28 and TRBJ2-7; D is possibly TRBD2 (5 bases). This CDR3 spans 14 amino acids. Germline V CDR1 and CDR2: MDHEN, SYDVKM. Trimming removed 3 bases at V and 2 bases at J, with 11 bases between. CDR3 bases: TGTGCCAGCAGTTTGACCGGGAAAGCCTACGAGCAGTACTTC. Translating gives CASSLTGKAYEQYF.

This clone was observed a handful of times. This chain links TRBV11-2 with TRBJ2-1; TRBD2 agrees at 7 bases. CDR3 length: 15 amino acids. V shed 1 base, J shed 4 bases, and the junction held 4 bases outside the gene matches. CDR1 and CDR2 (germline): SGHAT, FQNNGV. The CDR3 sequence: CASSLGLAEYNEQFF. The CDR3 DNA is TGTGCCAGCAGCTTAGGACTAGCAGAGTACAATGAGCAGTTCTTC.

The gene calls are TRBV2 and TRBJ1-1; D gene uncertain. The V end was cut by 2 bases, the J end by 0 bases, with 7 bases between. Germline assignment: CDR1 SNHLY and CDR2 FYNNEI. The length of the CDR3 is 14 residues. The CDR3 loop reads CASSELQMNTEAFF. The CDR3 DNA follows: TGTGCCAGCAGTGAATTGCAGATGAACACTGAAGCTTTCTTT.

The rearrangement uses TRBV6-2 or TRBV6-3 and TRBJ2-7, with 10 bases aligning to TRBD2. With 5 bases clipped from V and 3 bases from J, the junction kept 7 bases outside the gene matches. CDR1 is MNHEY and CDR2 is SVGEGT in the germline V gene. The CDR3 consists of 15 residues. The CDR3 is CASSGGLADLYEQYF. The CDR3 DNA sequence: TGTGCCAGCAGTGGTGGACTAGCGGACCTCTACGAGCAGTACTTC.

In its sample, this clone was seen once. CDR3 loop: CATSDPRDTLGEKLFF. The CDR3, as DNA: TGTGCCACCAGTGACCCCCGGGACACCTTGGGTGAAAAACTGTTTTTT. The gene calls are TRBV24-1 and TRBJ1-4; tentatively, D is TRBD1 (6 bases). Germline lookup yields CDR1 KGHDR and CDR2 SFDVKD. This CDR3 comprises 16 residues. Deletions cut 4 bases from V and 7 bases from J, with 18 bases between.

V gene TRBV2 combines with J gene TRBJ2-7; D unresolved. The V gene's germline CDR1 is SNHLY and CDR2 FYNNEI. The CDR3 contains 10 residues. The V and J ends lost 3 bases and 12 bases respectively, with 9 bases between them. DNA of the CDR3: TGTGCCAGCAGTGAGTCCTTGCGGTACTTC. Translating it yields CASSESLRYF.

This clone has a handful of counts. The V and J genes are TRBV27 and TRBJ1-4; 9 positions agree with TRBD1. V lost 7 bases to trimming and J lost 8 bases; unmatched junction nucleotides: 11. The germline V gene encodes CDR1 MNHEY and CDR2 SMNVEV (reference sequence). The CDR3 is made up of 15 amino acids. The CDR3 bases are TGTGCCAGCAAACTCCGCCGGGACAGGGCCGAAAAACTGTTTTTT. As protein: CASKLRRDRAEKLFF.

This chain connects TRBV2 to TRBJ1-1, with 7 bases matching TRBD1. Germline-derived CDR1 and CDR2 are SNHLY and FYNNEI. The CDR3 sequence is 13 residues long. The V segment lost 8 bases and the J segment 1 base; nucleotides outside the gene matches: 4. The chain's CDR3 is CASVRTGNTEAFF. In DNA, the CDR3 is TGTGCCAGCGTGAGGACAGGGAACACTGAAGCTTTCTTT.

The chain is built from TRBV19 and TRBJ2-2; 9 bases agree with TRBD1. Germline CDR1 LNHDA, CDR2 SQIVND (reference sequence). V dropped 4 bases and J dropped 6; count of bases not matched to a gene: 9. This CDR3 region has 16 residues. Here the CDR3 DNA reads TGTGCCAGTAGTACGCTTCAAGGGACAGGGTCCGGGGAGCTGTTTTTT. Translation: CASSTLQGTGSGELFF.

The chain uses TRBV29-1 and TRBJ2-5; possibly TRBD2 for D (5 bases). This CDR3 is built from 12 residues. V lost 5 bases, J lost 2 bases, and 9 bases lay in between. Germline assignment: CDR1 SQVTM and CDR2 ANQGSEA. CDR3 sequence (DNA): TGCAGCGTTAGAGGACTTCAAGAGACCCAGTACTTC. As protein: CSVRGLQETQYF. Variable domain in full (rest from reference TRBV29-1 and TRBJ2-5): SAVISQKPSRDICQRGTSLTIQCQVDSQVTMMFWYRQQPGQSLTLIATANQGSEATYESGFVIDKFPISRPNLTFSTLTVSNMSPEDSSIYLCSVRGLQETQYFGPGTRLLVL.

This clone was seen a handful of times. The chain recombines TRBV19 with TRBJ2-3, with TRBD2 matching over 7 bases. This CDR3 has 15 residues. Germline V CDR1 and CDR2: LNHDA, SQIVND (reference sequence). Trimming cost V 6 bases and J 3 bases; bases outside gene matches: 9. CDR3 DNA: TGTGCCAGTAGCCTGGGCCTAGCGGAGACAGATACGCAGTATTTT. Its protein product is CASSLGLAETDTQYF.

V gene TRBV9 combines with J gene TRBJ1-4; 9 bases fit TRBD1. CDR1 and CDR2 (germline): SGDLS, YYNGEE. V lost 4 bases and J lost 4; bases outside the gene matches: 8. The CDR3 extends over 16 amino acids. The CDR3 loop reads CASSTSGTGFNEKLFF. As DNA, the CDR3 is TGTGCCAGCAGCACCTCCGGGACAGGGTTTAATGAAAAACTGTTTTTT. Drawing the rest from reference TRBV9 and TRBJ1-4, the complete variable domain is DSGVTQTPKHLITATGQRVTLRCSPRSGDLSVYWYQQSLDQGLQFLIQYYNGEERAKGNILERFSAQQFPDLHSELNLSSLELGDSALYFCASSTSGTGFNEKLFFGSGTQLSVL.

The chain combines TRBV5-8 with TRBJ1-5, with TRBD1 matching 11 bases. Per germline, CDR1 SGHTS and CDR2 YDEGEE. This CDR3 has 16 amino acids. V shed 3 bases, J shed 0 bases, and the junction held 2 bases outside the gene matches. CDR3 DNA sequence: TGTGCCAGCAGCTCGGACAGGGGGCATAGCAATCAGCCCCAGCATTTT. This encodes CASSSDRGHSNQPQHF. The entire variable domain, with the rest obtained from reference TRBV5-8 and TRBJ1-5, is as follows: EAGVTQSPTHLIKTRGQQATLRCSPISGHTSVYWYQQALGLGLQFLLWYDEGEERNRGNFPPRFSGRQFPNYSSELNVNALELEDSALYLCASSSDRGHSNQPQHFGDGTRLSIL.

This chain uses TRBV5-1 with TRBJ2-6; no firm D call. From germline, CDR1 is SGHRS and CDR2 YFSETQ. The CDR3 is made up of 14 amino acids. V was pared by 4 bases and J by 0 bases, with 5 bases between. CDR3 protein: CASSTDSGANVLTF. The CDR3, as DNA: TGCGCCAGCAGCACAGACTCTGGGGCCAACGTCCTGACTTTC.

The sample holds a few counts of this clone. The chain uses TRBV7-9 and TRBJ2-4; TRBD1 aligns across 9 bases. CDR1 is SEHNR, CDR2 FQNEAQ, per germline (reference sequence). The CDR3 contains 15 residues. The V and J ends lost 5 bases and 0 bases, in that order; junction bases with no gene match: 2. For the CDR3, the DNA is TGTGCCAGCAGCGGACAGGGGCTAGCCAAAAACATTCAGTACTTC. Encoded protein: CASSGQGLAKNIQYF.

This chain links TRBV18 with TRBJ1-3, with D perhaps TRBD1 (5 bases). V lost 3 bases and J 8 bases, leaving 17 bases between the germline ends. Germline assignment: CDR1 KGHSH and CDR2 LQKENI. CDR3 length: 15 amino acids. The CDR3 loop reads CASSPGTPRGDTIYF. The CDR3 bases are TGTGCCAGCTCACCGGGGACTCCCCGAGGGGACACCATATATTTT.

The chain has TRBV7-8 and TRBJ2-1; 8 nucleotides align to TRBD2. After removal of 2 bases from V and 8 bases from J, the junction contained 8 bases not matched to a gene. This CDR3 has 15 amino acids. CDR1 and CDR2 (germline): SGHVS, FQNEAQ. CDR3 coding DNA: TGTGCCAGCAGCTTACCCCCGGGAGGGCGCCATGAGCAGTTCTTC. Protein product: CASSLPPGGRHEQFF.